Shown below are 24 T cell receptor beta chains from a single sample sequenced in a study of Graves' ophthalmopathy and Graves' hyperthyroidism. Amplifying from RNA transcripts, the study obtained TCR beta CDR3 regions. HTBI primers were employed in first-round RT-PCR, then a second-round multiplex PCR followed. TCRdb ran MiXCR on the multiplex PCR reads and lists one entry per CDR3 protein. The sample lists about 700,000 distinct CDR3 sequences; around 40% were seen once. Material: peripheral blood. The receptors originated from an adult man with Graves' ophthalmopathy.

The chain carries TRBV7-9 and TRBJ1-1; the D is unclear. This CDR3 comprises 14 residues. The germline gives CDR1 SEHNR, CDR2 FQNEAQ (reference sequence). Trimming cost V 3 bases and J 5 bases, with 13 bases left between them. CDR3: CASSFSMGDTEAFF. CDR3 nucleotide sequence: TGTGCCAGCAGCTTTTCCATGGGCGATACTGAAGCTTTCTTT.

This clonotype was seen repeatedly, ten times or more. This sequence joins TRBV7-9 and TRBJ1-4; D is possibly TRBD1 (6 bases). From germline, CDR1 is SEHNR and CDR2 FQNEAQ (reference sequence). V lost 5 bases and J 7 bases, leaving 17 bases between the germline ends. The CDR3 is 15 amino acids. The CDR3 DNA follows: TGTGCCAGCAGCCCGGTAGGGGGGCACATTGAAAAACTGTTTTTT. It codes for CASSPVGGHIEKLFF.

This clonotype was counted at least ten times. The J gene is TRBJ1-2, the V gene TRBV10-3; 12 bases fit TRBD1. J was trimmed by 8 bases and V by 7 bases; bases with no gene match: 8. CDR3 length: 14 amino acids. Germline assignment: CDR1 ENHRY and CDR2 SYGVKD. The CDR3 sequence is CAIKTGQGARGYTF. The CDR3 nucleotides are TGTGCCATCAAGACGGGACAGGGGGCGCGCGGCTACACCTTC.

The rearrangement uses TRBV7-9 and TRBJ2-5, with D uncertain. Looked up from germline, CDR1 is SEHNR and CDR2 is FQNEAQ (reference sequence). The CDR3 covers 14 residues. Trimming pared 5 bases from V and 1 base from J, leaving 11 bases between. CDR3 sequence reads: CASSRPSVQETQYF. DNA for the CDR3: TGTGCCAGCAGCCGACCGAGCGTCCAAGAGACCCAGTACTTC.

This clonotype was detected ten times or more. The V and J genes are TRBV9 and TRBJ1-1; tentatively, D is TRBD1 (5 bases). The V end was cut by 0 bases, the J end by 9 bases, with 9 bases between. The CDR3 covers 12 residues. Germline assignment: CDR1 SGDLS and CDR2 YYNGEE. DNA of the CDR3: TGTGCCAGCAGCGTAGGGGGGGGGAAAGCTTTCTTT. It encodes CASSVGGGKAFF.

This clonotype was seen a handful of times. This sequence joins TRBV20-1 and TRBJ2-2; TRBD2 matches 11 bases. CDR3 length: 16 residues. Germline trimming cut 6 bases from V and 6 bases from J; bases unmatched to any gene: 12. Germline loops: CDR1 DFQATT, CDR2 SNEGSKA (reference sequence). CDR3 loop: CSARPRTSGFAGELFF. Written as DNA, the CDR3 is TGCAGTGCCCGCCCCAGGACTAGCGGGTTCGCCGGGGAGCTGTTTTTT.

Comments on this clonotype: The junction shows a germline mismatch at one end, possibly a read error. The CDR3 nucleotides are TGCGCCAGCAGCCAAGCCTTCCGGGACAGCCTCTCCCGAGGAAGTGAAAAACTGTTTTTT. It specifies CASSQAFRDSLSRGSEKLFF. The chain couples TRBV9 to TRBJ1-4; 7 bases align to TRBD1. The CDR3 is 20 amino acids. Germline V lookup: CDR1 SGDLS, CDR2 YYNGEE.

The gene calls are TRBV7-9 and TRBJ2-2; D is perhaps TRBD1 or TRBD2 (5 bases each). Trimming removed 3 bases at V and 4 bases at J, with 9 bases between. This CDR3 spans 14 amino acids. Per the germline V gene, CDR1 is SEHNR and CDR2 is FQNEAQ (reference sequence). The CDR3 is CASSLGRTTGELFF. DNA of the CDR3: TGTGCCAGCAGCTTGGGACGGACCACCGGGGAGCTGTTTTTT.

Only a few counts were recorded for this clonotype. The genes are TRBV20-1 and TRBJ2-7; no clear D gene. The V and J ends lost 4 bases and 0 bases respectively, with 7 bases between them. This CDR3 contains 12 residues. In germline, CDR1 is DFQATT, CDR2 SNEGSKA (reference sequence). In DNA form, the CDR3 reads TGCAGTGCTACCCCCAGCTCCTACGAGCAGTACTTC. This sequence encodes CSATPSSYEQYF.

A remark on this clonotype: At one end the junction does not follow the germline gene, possibly because of a read error. V is TRBV15 and J is TRBJ2-3; 11 bases agree with TRBD2. This CDR3 contains 17 residues. CDR1 and CDR2 from the germline V gene are LNHNV and YYDKDF (reference sequence). This CDR3 reads CATSRDRLAGSADAQYF. CDR3 in DNA: TGTGCCACCAGCAGAGATCGACTAGCGGGATCGGCAGATGCGCAGTATTTT.

For this clonotype: A much larger clone differs by one base, so this may be a read error. V usage is TRBV7-6 and J usage is TRBJ1-1; unclear D gene. The CDR3 covers 13 residues. Germline V lookup: CDR1 SGHVS, CDR2 FNYEAQ. V was pared by 2 bases and J by 1 base, with 5 bases between. The CDR3 here is CASSLHRNTEAFF. The CDR3 DNA reads as TGTGCCAGCAGCTTACATAGGAACACTGAAGCTTTCTTT.

This clonotype has a count of ten or more. The CDR3 DNA reads TGTGCCAGCAGCTTAGGGGACAGCTATGGCTACACCTTC. Residues: CASSLGDSYGYTF. The chain is built from TRBV7-9 and TRBJ1-2; TRBD1 aligns across 7 bases. V lost 1 base to trimming and J lost 4 bases; unmatched junction nucleotides: 0. The V gene's germline CDR1 is SEHNR and CDR2 FQNEAQ (reference sequence). This CDR3 contains 13 residues.

The CDR3 bases are TGTGCCAGCAGACCGCGGGGGGGCCTCGACGAGCAGTACTTC. Amino acids: CASRPRGGLDEQYF. This chain links TRBV2 with TRBJ2-7; 9 bases map to TRBD2. CDR1 is SNHLY, CDR2 FYNNEI, per germline. Germline trimming cut 6 bases from V and 5 bases from J; bases unmatched to any gene: 8. The CDR3 is 14 amino acids.

As to this clonotype: A junction end diverges from the germline sequence, so it may reflect a read error. The rearrangement uses TRBV7-2 and TRBJ2-7; 10 nucleotides align to TRBD1. Germline V gives CDR1 SGHTA, CDR2 FQGNSA. This CDR3 spans 15 amino acids. This CDR3 reads CASSAPGDRGYEQYF. In DNA form, the CDR3 reads TGCGCCAGCAGCGCCCCGGGGGACAGGGGATATGAGCAGTACTTC.

The V call is TRBV12-3 or TRBV12-4, the J call TRBJ2-6, with TRBD1 matching 10 bases. Trimming took 3 bases from V and 3 from J; bases not matched to a gene: 8. This CDR3 comprises 18 residues. For the CDR3, the DNA is TGTGCCAGCAGTTTCAGGGGACAGGGGCGGGGTGGGGCCAACGTCCTGACTTTC. Amino acid sequence: CASSFRGQGRGGANVLTF.

In its sample, this clonotype was seen a few times. The chain links TRBV6-5 to TRBJ1-1; no definite D call. Germline V lookup: CDR1 MNHEY, CDR2 SVGAGI. The CDR3 spans 14 residues. Deletions cut 6 bases from V and 3 bases from J, with 14 bases between. This chain's CDR3 is CASSPRGAYTEAFF. DNA for the CDR3: TGTGCCAGCAGCCCCCGGGGAGCCTACACTGAAGCTTTCTTT.

Worth noting for this clonotype: Sequence at one end of the junction differs from germline and may be a read error. The rearrangement links TRBV10-2 to TRBJ1-6; a possible D gene is TRBD1 (5 bases). The CDR3 length is 15 residues. The V gene's germline CDR1 is WSHSY and CDR2 SAAADI. The CDR3 sequence is CASSYSGGVNSPLHF. CDR3 coding DNA: TGTGCCAGCAGTTACTCTGGGGGGGTTAATTCACCCCTCCACTTT.

There are many counts of this clonotype. The chain combines TRBV10-2 with TRBJ1-2; 9 bases are shared with TRBD1. This CDR3 comprises 14 residues. The trim removed 5 bases at V and 4 bases at J, leaving 5 bases unmatched. Germline CDR1 WSHSY, CDR2 SAAADI. The chain's CDR3 is CASSRGQGVYGYTF. In nucleotides, the CDR3 is TGCGCCAGCAGTCGGGGACAGGGCGTCTATGGCTACACCTTC.

This clonotype was detected only once. Here the CDR3 DNA reads TGTGCCAGCTCACCCACAAGGTCGGCAGACGAAAAACTGTTTTTT. This gives the protein CASSPTRSADEKLFF. This rearrangement joins TRBV7-2 to TRBJ1-4; no clear D gene. This CDR3 is built from 15 residues. Germline CDR1 SGHTA, CDR2 FQGNSA. V lost 8 bases and J 8 bases, leaving 21 bases between the germline ends. The full variable domain, in which reference TRBV7-2 and TRBJ1-4 provide the parts outside the CDR3, is GAGVSQSPSNKVTEKGKDVELRCDPISGHTALYWYRQSLGQGLEFLIYFQGNSAPDKSGLPSDRFSAERTGGSVSTLTIQRTQQEDSAVYLCASSPTRSADEKLFFGSGTQLSVL.

This clonotype turned up a few times. The V gene is TRBV24-1, the J gene TRBJ1-5; TRBD1 agrees at 10 bases. The V gene's germline CDR1 is KGHDR and CDR2 SFDVKD. V shed 11 bases and J 5 bases; nucleotides not matched to a gene: 8. The CDR3 extends over 14 amino acids. The CDR3 sequence is CASDRGTGDQPQHF. CDR3 in DNA: TGTGCCAGCGACCGAGGGACAGGGGATCAGCCCCAGCATTTT.

This clonotype was seen only a few times. The rearrangement links TRBV5-5 to TRBJ2-5; 8 bases match TRBD1. Germline lookup yields CDR1 SGHKS and CDR2 YYEKEE (reference sequence). CDR3 length: 16 residues. V lost 4 bases to trimming and J lost 0 bases; unmatched junction nucleotides: 8. As DNA, the CDR3 is TGTGCCAGCAGCGTCCCGGGACAGGCGTACCAAGAGACCCAGTACTTC. Amino acid sequence: CASSVPGQAYQETQYF.

The chain recombines TRBV20-1 with TRBJ2-6; D is uncertain. The V and J ends lost 3 bases and 1 base respectively, with 10 bases between them. There are 15 residues in the CDR3. Germline loops: CDR1 DFQATT, CDR2 SNEGSKA (reference sequence). The CDR3: CSASQAISGANVLTF. CDR3 bases: TGCAGTGCTAGTCAGGCCATTTCTGGGGCCAACGTCCTGACTTTC.

This clonotype occurred once. The V call is TRBV10-3, the J call TRBJ1-2; D not resolved. The V end lost 2 bases, the J end lost 0 bases, and 10 bases lay between the germline ends. CDR3 size: 15 residues. Germline CDR1 is ENHRY and CDR2 is SYGVKD. CDR3 amino acids: CAISEPRNANYGYTF. DNA of the CDR3: TGTGCCATCAGTGAGCCAAGGAATGCTAACTATGGCTACACCTTC.

J is TRBJ2-7 and V is TRBV29-1; 10 positions agree with TRBD1. Germline V gene sequence: CDR1 SQVTM, CDR2 ANQGSEA. J gave up 1 base and V 0 bases, and 9 bases lay outside the gene matches. CDR3 length: 17 amino acids. For the CDR3, the DNA is TGCAGCGTTGAAGATCGGGCCGGGACAGGGGCTTCCTACGAGCAGTACTTC. Protein product: CSVEDRAGTGASYEQYF.